This TCR beta chain was sequenced for a study of shared clonotypes between healthy human individuals. Findings and caveats of the study: Collection of samples was limited to blood; tissue repertoires likely differ.

The CDR3 has 13 residues. Looked up from germline, CDR1 is GTSNPN and CDR2 is SVGIG (reference sequence). V lost 1 base and J lost 7, with 13 bases in between. Sequencing used immunoSEQ multiplex PCR; TCRdb keeps in-frame clones, though not all of them. The repertoire holds roughly 680,000 clones, 55% to 75% seen once, with roughly 1.8% in the top ten. Note on this clone: Antigen specificity is unknown.

The sequencing sample was made of memory CD4+ T cells sorted from blood. Sample subset: CD45RA-negative fraction. The rearrangement links TRBV30 to TRBJ1-1; possibly TRBD1 for D (6 bases). The source is a woman under 40 in good health. The CDR3 here is CAWSAGRGIEAFF. CDR3 sequence (DNA): TGTGCCTGGAGTGCCGGGAGGGGGATTGAAGCTTTCTTT.